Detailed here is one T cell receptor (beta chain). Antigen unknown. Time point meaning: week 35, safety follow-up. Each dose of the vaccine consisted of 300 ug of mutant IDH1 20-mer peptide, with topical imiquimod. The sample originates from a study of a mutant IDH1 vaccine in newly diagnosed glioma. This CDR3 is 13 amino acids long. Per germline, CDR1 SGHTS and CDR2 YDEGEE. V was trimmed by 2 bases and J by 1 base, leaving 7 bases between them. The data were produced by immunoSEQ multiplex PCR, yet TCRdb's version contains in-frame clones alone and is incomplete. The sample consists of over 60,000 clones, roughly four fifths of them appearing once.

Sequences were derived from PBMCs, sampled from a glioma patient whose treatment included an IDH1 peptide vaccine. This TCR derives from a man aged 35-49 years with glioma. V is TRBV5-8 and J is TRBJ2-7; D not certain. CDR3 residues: CASSFSFSYEQYF. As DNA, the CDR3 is TGTGCCAGCAGCTTCAGTTTTTCCTACGAGCAGTACTTC.